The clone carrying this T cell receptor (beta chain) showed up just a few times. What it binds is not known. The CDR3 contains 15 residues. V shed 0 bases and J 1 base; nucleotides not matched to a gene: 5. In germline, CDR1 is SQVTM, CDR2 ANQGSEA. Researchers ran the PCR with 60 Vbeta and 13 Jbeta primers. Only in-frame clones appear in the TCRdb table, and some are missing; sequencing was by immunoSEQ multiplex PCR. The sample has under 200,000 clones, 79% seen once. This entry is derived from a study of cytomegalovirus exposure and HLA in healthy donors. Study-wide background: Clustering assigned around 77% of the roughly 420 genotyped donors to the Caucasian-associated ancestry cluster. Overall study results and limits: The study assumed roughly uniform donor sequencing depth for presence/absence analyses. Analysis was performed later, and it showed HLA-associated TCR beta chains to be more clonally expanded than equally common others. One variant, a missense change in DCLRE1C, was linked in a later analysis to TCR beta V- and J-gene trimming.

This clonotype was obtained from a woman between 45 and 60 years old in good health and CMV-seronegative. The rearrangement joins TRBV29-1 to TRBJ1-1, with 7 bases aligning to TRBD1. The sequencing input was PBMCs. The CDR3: CSVEDTGVGNTEAFF. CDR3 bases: TGCAGCGTTGAAGATACAGGGGTAGGGAACACTGAAGCTTTCTTT.